This T cell receptor (beta chain) originates from a study of blood T cells in healthy people across ages. Per individual sample, total RNA of at least 6 micrograms was extracted. The authors ran a second PCR of about 6 to 12 cycles using a sample-barcoded 5' primer and a J-beta primer mix. TCRdb redid the calling of the 5' RACE reads with MiXCR, one entry per CDR3 protein. The sample carries about 1.6 million distinct CDR3 sequences, roughly 30% recorded once. Sequences were obtained from blood. The receptor comes from a woman aged 25-40 years in good health.

The CDR3: CASSLEDRVSHEQYF. CDR3 DNA sequence: TGTGCCAGCAGCTTAGAGGACAGGGTGTCCCACGAGCAGTACTTC. This chain connects TRBV11-2 to TRBJ2-7; the match to TRBD1 covers 8 bases. CDR1 and CDR2 (germline): SGHAT, FQNNGV. After removal of 0 bases from V and 5 bases from J, the junction contained 6 bases not matched to a gene. The CDR3 is 15 amino acids.